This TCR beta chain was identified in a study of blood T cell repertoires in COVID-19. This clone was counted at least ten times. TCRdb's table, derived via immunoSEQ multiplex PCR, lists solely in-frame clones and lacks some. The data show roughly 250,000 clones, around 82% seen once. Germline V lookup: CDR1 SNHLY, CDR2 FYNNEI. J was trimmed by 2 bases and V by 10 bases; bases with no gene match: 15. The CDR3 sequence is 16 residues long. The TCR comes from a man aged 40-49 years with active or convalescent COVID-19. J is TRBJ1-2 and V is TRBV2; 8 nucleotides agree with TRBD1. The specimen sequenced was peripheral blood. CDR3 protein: CATSKTGTGSNYGYTF. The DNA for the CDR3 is TGTGCCACCTCGAAAACCGGGACAGGATCCAACTATGGCTACACCTTC.